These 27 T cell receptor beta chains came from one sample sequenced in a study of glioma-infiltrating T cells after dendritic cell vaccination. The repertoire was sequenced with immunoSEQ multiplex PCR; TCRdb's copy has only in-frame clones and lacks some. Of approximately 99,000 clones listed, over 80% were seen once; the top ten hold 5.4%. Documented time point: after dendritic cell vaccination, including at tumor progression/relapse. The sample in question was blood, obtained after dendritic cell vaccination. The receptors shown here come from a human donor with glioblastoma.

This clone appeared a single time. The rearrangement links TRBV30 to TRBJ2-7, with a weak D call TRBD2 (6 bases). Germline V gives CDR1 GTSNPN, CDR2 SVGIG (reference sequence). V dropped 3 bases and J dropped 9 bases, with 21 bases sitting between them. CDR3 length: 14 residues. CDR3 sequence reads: CAWRHRDGGLGQYF. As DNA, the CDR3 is TGTGCCTGGAGACACCGGGACGGGGGTTTGGGGCAGTACTTC. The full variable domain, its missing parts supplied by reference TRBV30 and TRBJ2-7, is SQTIHQWPATLVQPVGSPLSLECTVEGTSNPNLYWYRQAAGRGLQLLFYSVGIGQISSEVPQNLSASRPQDRQFILSSKKLLLSDSGFYLCAWRHRDGGLGQYFGPGTRLTVT.

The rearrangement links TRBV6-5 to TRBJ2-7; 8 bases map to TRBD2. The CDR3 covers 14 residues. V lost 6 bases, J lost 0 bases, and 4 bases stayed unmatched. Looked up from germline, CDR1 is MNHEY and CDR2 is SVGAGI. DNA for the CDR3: TGTGCCAGCAGGCCGGGGGGGCTCTCCTACGAGCAGTACTTC. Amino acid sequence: CASRPGGLSYEQYF.

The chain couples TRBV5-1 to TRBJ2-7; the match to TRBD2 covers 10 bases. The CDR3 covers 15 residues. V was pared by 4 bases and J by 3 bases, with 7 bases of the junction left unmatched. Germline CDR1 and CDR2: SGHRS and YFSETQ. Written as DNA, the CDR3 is TGCGCCAGCAGCCTAAGCGGGGGGGCCATCTACGAGCAGTACTTC. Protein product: CASSLSGGAIYEQYF.

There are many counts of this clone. The CDR3 nucleotides are TGTGCCAGCAGTGTAAGACAGAGTTACTCTGAAGCTTTCTTT. Encoded protein: CASSVRQSYSEAFF. V gene TRBV2 combines with J gene TRBJ1-1; a weak D match, TRBD1 (5 bases). CDR3 length equals 14 residues. CDR1 is SNHLY, CDR2 FYNNEI, per germline. Trimming left V 4 bases short and J 6 bases short, with 15 bases between.

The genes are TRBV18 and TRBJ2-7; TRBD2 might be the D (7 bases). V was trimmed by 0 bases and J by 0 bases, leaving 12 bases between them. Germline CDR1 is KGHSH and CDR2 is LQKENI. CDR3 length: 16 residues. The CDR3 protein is CASSPPGGGTSYEQYF. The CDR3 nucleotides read TGTGCCAGCTCACCACCGGGGGGGGGCACCTCCTACGAGCAGTACTTC.

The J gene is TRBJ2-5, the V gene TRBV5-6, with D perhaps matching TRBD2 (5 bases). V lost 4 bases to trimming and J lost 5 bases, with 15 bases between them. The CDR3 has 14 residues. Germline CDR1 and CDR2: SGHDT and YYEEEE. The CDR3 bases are TGTGCCAGCAGCCGTGAGACTCGAGGGGAGACCCAGTACTTC. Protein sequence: CASSRETRGETQYF.

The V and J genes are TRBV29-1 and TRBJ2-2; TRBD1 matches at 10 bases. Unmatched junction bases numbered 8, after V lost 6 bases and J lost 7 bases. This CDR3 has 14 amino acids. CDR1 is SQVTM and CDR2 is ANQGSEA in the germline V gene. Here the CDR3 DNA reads TGCAGCGTCGCCGGGACAGGGGTTAGCGGGGAGCTGTTTTTT. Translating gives CSVAGTGVSGELFF.

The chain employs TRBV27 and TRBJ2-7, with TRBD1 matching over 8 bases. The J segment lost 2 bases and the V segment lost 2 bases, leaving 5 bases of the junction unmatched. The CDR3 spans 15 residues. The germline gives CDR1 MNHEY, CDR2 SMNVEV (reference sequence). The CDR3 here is CASSLRTGPPYEQYF. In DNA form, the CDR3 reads TGTGCCAGCAGTTTAAGGACAGGGCCCCCCTACGAGCAGTACTTC.

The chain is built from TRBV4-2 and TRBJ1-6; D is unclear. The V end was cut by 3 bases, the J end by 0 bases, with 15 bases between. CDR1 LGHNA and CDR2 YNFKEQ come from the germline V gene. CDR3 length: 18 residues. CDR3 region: CASSQEVTGSSYNSPLHF. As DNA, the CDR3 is TGTGCCAGCAGCCAGGAGGTGACGGGGAGCTCCTATAATTCACCCCTCCACTTT.

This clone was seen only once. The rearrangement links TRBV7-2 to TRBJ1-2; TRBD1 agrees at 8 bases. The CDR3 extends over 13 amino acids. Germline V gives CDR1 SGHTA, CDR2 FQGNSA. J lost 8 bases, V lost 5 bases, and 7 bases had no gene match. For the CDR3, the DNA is TGTGCCAGCAGCCCAGCAGGGGGCCGGGGCTACACCTTC. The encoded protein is CASSPAGGRGYTF. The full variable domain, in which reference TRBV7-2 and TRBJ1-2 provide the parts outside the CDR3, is GAGVSQSPSNKVTEKGKDVELRCDPISGHTALYWYRQSLGQGLEFLIYFQGNSAPDKSGLPSDRFSAERTGGSVSTLTIQRTQQEDSAVYLCASSPAGGRGYTFGSGTRLTVV.

CDR3 in DNA: TGTGCCAGCAGCGGGACAGGGCTTTCGCAGTATTTT. Residues: CASSGTGLSQYF. The V gene is TRBV2, the J gene TRBJ2-3; 9 bases agree with TRBD1. There are 12 residues in the CDR3. CDR1 is SNHLY and CDR2 is FYNNEI in the germline V gene. The V gene end was trimmed by 6 bases and the J gene end by 10 bases; junction bases not matched to a gene: 5.

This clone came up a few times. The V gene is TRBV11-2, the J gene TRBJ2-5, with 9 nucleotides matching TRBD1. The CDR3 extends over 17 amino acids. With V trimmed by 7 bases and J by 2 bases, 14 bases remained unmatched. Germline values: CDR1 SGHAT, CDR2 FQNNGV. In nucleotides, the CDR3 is TGTGCCAGCACCTACTGGGTCCCGGGACAGGGTCAAGAGACCCAGTACTTC. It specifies CASTYWVPGQGQETQYF.

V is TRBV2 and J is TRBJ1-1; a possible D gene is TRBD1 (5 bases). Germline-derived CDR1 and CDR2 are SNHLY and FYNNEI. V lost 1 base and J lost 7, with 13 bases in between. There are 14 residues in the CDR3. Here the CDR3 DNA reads TGTGCCAGCAGTGAAGAGGCAGGGTACGGTGAAGCTTTCTTT. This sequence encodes CASSEEAGYGEAFF.

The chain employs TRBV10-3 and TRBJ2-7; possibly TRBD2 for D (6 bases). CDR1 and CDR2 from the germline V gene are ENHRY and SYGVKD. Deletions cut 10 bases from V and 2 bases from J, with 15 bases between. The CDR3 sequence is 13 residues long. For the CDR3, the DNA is TGTGCCACTATTAGCGGATTTACCTACGAGCAGTACTTC. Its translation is CATISGFTYEQYF.

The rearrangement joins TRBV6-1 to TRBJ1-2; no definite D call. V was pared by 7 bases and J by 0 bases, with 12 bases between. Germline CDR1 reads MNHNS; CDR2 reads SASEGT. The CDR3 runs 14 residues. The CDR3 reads CASTGLQANYGYTF. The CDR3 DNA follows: TGTGCCAGCACTGGGCTCCAAGCTAACTATGGCTACACCTTC.

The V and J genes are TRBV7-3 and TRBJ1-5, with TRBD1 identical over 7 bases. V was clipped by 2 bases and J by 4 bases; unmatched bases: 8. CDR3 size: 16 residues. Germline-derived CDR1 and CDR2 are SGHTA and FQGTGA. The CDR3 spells CASSLSNRGVNQPQHF. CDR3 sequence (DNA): TGTGCCAGCAGCTTATCCAACAGGGGAGTAAATCAGCCCCAGCATTTT.

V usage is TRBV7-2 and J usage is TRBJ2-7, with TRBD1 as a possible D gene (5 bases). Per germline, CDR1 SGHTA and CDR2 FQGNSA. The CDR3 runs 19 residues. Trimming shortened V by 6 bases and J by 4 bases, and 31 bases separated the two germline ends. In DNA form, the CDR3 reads TGTGCCAGCAGTCAAAACTTAGTCGTGGGGCAGCCAAACGGTTACGAGCAGTACTTC. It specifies CASSQNLVVGQPNGYEQYF.

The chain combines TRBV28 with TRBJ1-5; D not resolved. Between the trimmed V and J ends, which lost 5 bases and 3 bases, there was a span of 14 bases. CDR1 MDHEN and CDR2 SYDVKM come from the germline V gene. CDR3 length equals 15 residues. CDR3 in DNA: TGTGCCAGCAGTCCCGGTGGAGGGTTCAATCAGCCCCAGCATTTT. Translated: CASSPGGGFNQPQHF.

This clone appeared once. The CDR3 bases are TGTGCCAGCAGTTACCCCGGACAGGGAAGCTATGGCTACACCTTC. Its translation: CASSYPGQGSYGYTF. This chain connects TRBV6-6 to TRBJ1-2; TRBD1 aligns across 8 bases. The CDR3 runs 15 residues. Germline trimming cut 2 bases from V and 4 bases from J; bases unmatched to any gene: 6. The V gene's germline CDR1 is MNHNY and CDR2 SVGAGI (reference sequence).

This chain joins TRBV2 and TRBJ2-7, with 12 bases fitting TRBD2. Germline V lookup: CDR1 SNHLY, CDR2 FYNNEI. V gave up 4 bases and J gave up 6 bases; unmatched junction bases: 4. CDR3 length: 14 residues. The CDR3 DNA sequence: TGTGCCAGCAGTGTACTAGCGGGAGGTGGCGAGCAGTACTTC. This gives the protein CASSVLAGGGEQYF.

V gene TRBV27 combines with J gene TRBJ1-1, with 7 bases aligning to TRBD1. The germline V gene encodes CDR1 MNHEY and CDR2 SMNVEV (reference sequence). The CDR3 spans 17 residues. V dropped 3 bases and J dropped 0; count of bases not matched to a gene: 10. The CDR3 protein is CASSFQTTGNMNTEAFF. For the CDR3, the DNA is TGTGCCAGCAGTTTTCAAACGACAGGGAATATGAACACTGAAGCTTTCTTT.

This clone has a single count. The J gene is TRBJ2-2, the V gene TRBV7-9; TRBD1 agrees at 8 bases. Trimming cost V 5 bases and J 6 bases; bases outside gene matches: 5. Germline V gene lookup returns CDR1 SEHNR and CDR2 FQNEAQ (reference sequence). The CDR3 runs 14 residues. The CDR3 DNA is TGTGCCAGCAGCGACAGGGGCTGGTCCGGGGAGCTGTTTTTT. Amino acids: CASSDRGWSGELFF.

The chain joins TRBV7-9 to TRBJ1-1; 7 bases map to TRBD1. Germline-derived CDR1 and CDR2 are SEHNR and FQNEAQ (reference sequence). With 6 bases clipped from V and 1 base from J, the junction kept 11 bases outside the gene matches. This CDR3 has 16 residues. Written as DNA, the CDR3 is TGTGCCAGCAGGCCTGGGACAGACGCTACGAACACTGAAGCTTTCTTT. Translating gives CASRPGTDATNTEAFF.

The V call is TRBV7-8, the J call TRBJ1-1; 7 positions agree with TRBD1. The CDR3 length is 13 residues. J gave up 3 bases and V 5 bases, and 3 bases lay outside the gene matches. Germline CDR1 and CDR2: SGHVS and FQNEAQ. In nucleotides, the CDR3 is TGTGCCAGCAGCATAGACAGGGACACTGAAGCTTTCTTT. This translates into CASSIDRDTEAFF.

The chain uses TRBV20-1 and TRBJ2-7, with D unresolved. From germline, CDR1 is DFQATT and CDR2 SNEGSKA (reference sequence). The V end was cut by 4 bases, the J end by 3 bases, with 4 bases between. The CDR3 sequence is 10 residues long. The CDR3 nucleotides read TGCAGTGCTATTCACTACGAGCAGTACTTC. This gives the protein CSAIHYEQYF.

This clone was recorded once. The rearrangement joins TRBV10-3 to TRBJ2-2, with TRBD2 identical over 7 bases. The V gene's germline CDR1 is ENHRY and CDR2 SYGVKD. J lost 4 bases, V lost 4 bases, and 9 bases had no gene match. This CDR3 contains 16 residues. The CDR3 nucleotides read TGTGCCATCAGTGGGGAGGGGACTTGGGGCACCGGGGAGCTGTTTTTT. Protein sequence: CAISGEGTWGTGELFF.

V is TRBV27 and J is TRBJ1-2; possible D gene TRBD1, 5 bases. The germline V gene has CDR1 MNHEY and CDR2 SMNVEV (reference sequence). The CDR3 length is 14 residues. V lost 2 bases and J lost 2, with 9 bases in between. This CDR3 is CASSLKGWNYGYTF. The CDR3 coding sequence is TGTGCCAGCAGTTTAAAGGGGTGGAACTATGGCTACACCTTC.